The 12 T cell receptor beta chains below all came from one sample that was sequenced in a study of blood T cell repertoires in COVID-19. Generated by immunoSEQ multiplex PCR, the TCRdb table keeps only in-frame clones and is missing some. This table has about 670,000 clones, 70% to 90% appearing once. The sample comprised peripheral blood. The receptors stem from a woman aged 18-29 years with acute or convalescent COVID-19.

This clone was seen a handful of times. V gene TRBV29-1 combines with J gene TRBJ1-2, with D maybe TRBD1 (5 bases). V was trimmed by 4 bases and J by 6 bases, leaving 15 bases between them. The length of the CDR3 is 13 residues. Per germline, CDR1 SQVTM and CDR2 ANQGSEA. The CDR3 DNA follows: TGCAGCGTTGGGGGCCTTGGTGTTGATGGCTACACCTTC. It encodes CSVGGLGVDGYTF.

CDR3 DNA sequence: TGCAGCGTCCAAATTACAGGGGCGGGTGGCTACACCTTC. Its translation: CSVQITGAGGYTF. The V and J genes are TRBV29-1 and TRBJ1-2; 7 bases are shared with TRBD1. CDR1 is SQVTM, CDR2 ANQGSEA, per germline. The CDR3 spans 13 residues. The trim removed 6 bases at V and 7 bases at J, leaving 11 bases unmatched.

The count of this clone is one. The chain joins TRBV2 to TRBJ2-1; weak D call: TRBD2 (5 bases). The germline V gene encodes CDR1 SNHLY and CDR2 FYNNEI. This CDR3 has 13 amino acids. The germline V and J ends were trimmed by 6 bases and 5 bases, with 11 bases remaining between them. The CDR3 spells CASRADGDNEQFF. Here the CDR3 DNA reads TGTGCCAGCAGGGCCGACGGGGACAATGAGCAGTTCTTC.

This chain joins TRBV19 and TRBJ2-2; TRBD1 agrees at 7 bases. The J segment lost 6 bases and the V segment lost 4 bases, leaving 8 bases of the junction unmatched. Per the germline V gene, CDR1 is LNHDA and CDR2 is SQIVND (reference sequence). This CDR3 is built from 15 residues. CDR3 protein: CASSTGQRGAGELFF. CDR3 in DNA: TGTGCCAGTAGTACGGGACAGAGAGGGGCCGGGGAGCTGTTTTTT.

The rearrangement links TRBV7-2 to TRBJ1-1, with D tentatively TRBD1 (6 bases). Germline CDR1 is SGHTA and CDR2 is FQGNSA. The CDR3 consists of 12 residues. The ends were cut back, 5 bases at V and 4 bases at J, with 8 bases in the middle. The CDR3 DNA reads TGTGCCAGCAGCCAAGGGGGCACTGAAGCTTTCTTT. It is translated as CASSQGGTEAFF.

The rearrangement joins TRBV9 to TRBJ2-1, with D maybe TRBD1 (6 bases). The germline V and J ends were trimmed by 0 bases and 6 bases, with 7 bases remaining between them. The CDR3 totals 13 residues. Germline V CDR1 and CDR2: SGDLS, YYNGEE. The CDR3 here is CASSVAGVNEQFF. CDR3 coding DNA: TGTGCCAGCAGCGTAGCAGGGGTCAATGAGCAGTTCTTC.

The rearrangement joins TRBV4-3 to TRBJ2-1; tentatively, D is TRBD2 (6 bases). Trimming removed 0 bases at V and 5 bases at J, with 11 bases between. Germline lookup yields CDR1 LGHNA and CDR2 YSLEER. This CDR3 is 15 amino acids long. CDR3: CASSQEAGSDNEQFF. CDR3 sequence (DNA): TGCGCCAGCAGCCAAGAGGCGGGGTCCGACAATGAGCAGTTCTTC.

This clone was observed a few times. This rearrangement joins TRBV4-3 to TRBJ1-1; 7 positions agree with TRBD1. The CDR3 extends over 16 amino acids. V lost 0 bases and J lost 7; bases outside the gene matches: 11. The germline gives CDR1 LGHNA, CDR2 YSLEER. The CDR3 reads CASSQEPTGTANEAFF. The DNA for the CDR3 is TGCGCCAGCAGCCAAGAACCTACCGGGACAGCAAATGAAGCTTTCTTT.

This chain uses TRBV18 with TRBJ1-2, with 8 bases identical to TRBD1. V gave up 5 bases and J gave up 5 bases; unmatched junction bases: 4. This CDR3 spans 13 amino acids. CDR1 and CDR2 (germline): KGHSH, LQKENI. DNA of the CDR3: TGTGCCAGCTCATTAGGACAGGGATATGGCTACACCTTC. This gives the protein CASSLGQGYGYTF.

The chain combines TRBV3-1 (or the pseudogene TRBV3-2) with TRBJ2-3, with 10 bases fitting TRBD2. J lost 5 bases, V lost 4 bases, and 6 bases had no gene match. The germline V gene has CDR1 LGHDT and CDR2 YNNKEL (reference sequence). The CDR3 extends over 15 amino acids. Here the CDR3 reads CASSLSGGVRDTQYF. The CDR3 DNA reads TGTGCCAGCAGCCTAAGCGGGGGGGTCAGAGATACGCAGTATTTT.

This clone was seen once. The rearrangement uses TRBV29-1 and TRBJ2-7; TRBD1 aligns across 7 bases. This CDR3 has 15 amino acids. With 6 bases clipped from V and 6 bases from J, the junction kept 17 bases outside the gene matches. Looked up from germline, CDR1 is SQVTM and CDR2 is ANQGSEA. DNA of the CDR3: TGCAGCGTGGCAGGGGGTCAGGGACGGACGGGCGAGCAGTACTTC. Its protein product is CSVAGGQGRTGEQYF.

DNA for the CDR3: TGCAGCGTCACAGGGGCCCCCTACAATGAGCAGTTCTTC. As protein: CSVTGAPYNEQFF. The gene calls are TRBV29-1 and TRBJ2-1; 7 bases fit TRBD1. Germline V gives CDR1 SQVTM, CDR2 ANQGSEA. Unmatched junction bases numbered 4, after V lost 6 bases and J lost 2 bases. The CDR3 totals 13 residues.